Described below is a single T cell receptor beta chain sequence and its context. In its sample, this clone was seen many times. No cognate antigen has been identified for it. No base qualities exist here, and no much larger clone lies one base off it. These data originate in a study of metastatic and nonmetastatic thyroid tumors (dated by TCRdb to the early 2020s). For the study in its entirety: The researchers compared repertoires between peripheral blood samples and tumor or nodule tissue samples from patients with malignant or benign thyroid disease.

Findings and caveats that apply to the study as a whole: In both blood and tumor samples, malignant tumors were reported to have significantly higher TCR beta diversity than benign nodules.

The library was built by means of PCR. The data were produced on an Illumina HiSeq 4000. High-throughput sequencing was used to profile the TCR beta-chain CDR3 region of each patient. Per the original workflow: Drawing on CDR3 differences between clinicopathological groups, the researchers built a classifier meant to tell apart patients with distant-metastatic papillary thyroid cancer. Repertoire diversity was assessed with the Shannon index, and tumor-blood repertoire similarity with the Morisita-Horn index. Using fastp at Q25 and MiXCR, TCRdb reprocessed the public reads and kept productive beta chains. TCRdb, rather than the study authors, made the V and J calls. The sample yields about 93,000 clones; over 9.5% were counted once. The ten largest make up 10% to 12% of the sample. None of the patients had been given any treatment before thyroid surgery. Using T-cell receptor beta sequencing, the study looked back at clinical samples from patients collected from about 2011 to 2018.

The CDR3 has 13 amino acids, counting the end cysteine and phenylalanine. The CDR3 DNA has 39 bases and is translated from base 1. Sequences SNHLY (CDR1) and FYNNEI (CDR2) are obtained from the germline V gene. A distance of 10 bases separates the germline ends of V and J, which lose 3 bases and 5 bases respectively. This clonotype was sampled from a female donor with papillary thyroid cancer or a benign thyroid nodule (not recorded which). Some clones in this sample may be carry-over from other donors' samples. Sequencing was done on a sample of blood. The chain joins TRBV2 to TRBJ2-5, with an unclear D gene assignment. The CDR3 amino acid sequence is: CASSDDRDETQYF. The DNA sequence is given as TGTGCCAGCAGTGATGATAGGGATGAGACCCAGTACTTC.